This entry is about one TCR beta chain. CDR1 SGHDN and CDR2 FVKESK come from the germline V gene. The CDR3 contains 15 residues. The junction had 5 bases not matched to a gene; V was cut back by 3 bases and J by 4 bases. Assay: immunoSEQ multiplex PCR; the TCRdb copy retains only in-frame clones and omits some. The data show around 250,000 clones, around 90% seen once. This sample stems from a study of blood T cell repertoires in COVID-19. In the study overall: Material from acute and convalescent COVID-19 was sourced from the United States, Italy and Spain.

Sequenced sample: PBMCs or T cells enriched from blood (not recorded which). The clonotype comes from a human donor in a cohort exposed to, infected with or recovered from COVID-19 (not recorded which). The donor label of this sample is uncertain. The V and J genes are TRBV14 and TRBJ1-5, with TRBD1 matching 8 bases. The CDR3 coding sequence is TGTGCCAGCAGCCAGGGGACAGGTTATAATCAGCCCCAGCATTTT. It is translated as CASSQGTGYNQPQHF.